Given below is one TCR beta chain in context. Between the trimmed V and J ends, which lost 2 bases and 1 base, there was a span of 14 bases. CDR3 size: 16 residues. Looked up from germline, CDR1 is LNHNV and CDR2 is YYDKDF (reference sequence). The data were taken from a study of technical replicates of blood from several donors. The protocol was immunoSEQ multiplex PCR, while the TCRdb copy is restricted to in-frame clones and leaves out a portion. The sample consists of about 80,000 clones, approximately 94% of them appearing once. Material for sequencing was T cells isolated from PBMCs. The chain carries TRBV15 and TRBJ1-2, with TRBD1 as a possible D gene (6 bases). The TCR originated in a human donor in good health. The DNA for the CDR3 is TGTGCCACCAGCAGATCGCGGACAGCCTATAACTATGGCTACACCTTC. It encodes CATSRSRTAYNYGYTF.